This entry features one T cell receptor (beta chain) sequence. Trimming pared 1 base from V and 0 bases from J, leaving 10 bases between. CDR3 length: 15 amino acids. Germline V CDR1 and CDR2: SGHAT, FQNNGV. These data belong to a study of blood T cell repertoires in COVID-19. Study overall: Italy, Spain and the United States were the sources of the convalescent and acute COVID-19 samples.

Per the study methods: The assay estimated nucleated cells by amplifying reference gene primers. Clones were read by immunoSEQ multiplex PCR, and TCRdb kept only the in-frame ones, dropping some. V and J calls and clone size are as listed in that table; D and trimming were resolved from the DNA. The table includes 60,000 or so clones, around 77% detected once. The chain carries TRBV11-2 and TRBJ2-7, with D hard to call. The sequence derives from a man between 60 and 75 years old with acute or convalescent COVID-19. Input material: peripheral blood. CDR3 loop: CASSLAVGGSYEQYF. CDR3 in DNA: TGTGCCAGCAGCTTAGCTGTCGGCGGCTCCTACGAGCAGTACTTC.